One sample yielded the 5 T cell receptor beta chains listed below, sequenced in a study of stem cell transplantation in POMP-related autoinflammatory disease. Assay used: immunoSEQ multiplex PCR; TCRdb lists only in-frame clones, some missing. The table has fewer than 5,000 clones, approximately 92% seen once. This sample comprised CD8+ T cells from PBMCs, obtained after stem cell transplantation. These receptors all stem from a human patient with POMP-related autoinflammation and immune dysregulation (PRAID). Some T cells may possibly be graft donor cells.

The V and J genes are TRBV11-2 and TRBJ2-1; D is unclear. V was clipped by 7 bases and J by 3 bases, with 7 bases between them. CDR3 length: 12 amino acids. Germline CDR1 and CDR2: SGHAT and FQNNGV. CDR3 coding DNA: TGTGCCAGCAAGGACGGCTACAATGAGCAGTTCTTC. Protein sequence: CASKDGYNEQFF. Combining the CDR3 with reference TRBV11-2 and TRBJ2-1 gives the whole variable domain EAGVAQSPRYKIIEKRQSVAFWCNPISGHATLYWYQQILGQGPKLLIQFQNNGVVDDSQLPKDRFSAERLKGVDSTLKIQPAKLEDSAVYLCASKDGYNEQFFGPGTRLTVL.

The chain links TRBV24-1 to TRBJ2-1, with D perhaps given as TRBD1 or TRBD2 (5 bases each). V was cut by 1 base and J by 8 bases, with 8 bases left in between. From germline, CDR1 is KGHDR and CDR2 SFDVKD. This CDR3 has 13 amino acids. CDR3 region: CATSDFSGHEQFF. CDR3 nucleotide sequence: TGTGCCACCAGTGATTTTTCGGGGCATGAGCAGTTCTTC.

The V call is TRBV14, the J call TRBJ2-6; 7 bases line up with TRBD1. The CDR3 is 20 residues long. The V gene's germline CDR1 is SGHDN and CDR2 FVKESK. The trim removed 5 bases at V and 2 bases at J, leaving 18 bases unmatched. As DNA, the CDR3 is TGTGCCAGCAGCACCCCCTGGGACAGCCGGGCTTTTCCTGGGGCCAACGTCCTGACTTTC. Its translation: CASSTPWDSRAFPGANVLTF.

This chain connects TRBV13 to TRBJ1-2, with D possibly matching TRBD1 (5 bases). The CDR3 has 15 residues. The germline V gene has CDR1 PRHDT and CDR2 FYEKMQ (reference sequence). V was cut by 1 base and J by 0 bases, with 9 bases left in between. As DNA, the CDR3 is TGTGCCAGCAGCTTAGTAGGACAAGCTAACTATGGCTACACCTTC. Encoded protein: CASSLVGQANYGYTF. The entire variable domain, with the rest obtained from reference TRBV13 and TRBJ1-2, is as follows: AAGVIQSPRHLIKEKRETATLKCYPIPRHDTVYWYQQGPGQDPQFLISFYEKMQSDKGSIPDRFSAQQFSDYHSELNMSSLELGDSALYFCASSLVGQANYGYTFGSGTRLTVV.

This clone was counted a few times. The chain is built from TRBV27 and TRBJ2-7; tentative D call: TRBD1 (6 bases). CDR1 is MNHEY, CDR2 SMNVEV, per germline (reference sequence). V was shortened by 2 bases and J by 2 bases, with 7 bases between the two germline ends. The CDR3 contains 13 residues. The CDR3 here is CASSLQGPYEQYF. The DNA of the CDR3 is TGTGCCAGCAGTTTACAGGGGCCCTACGAGCAGTACTTC.